What follows is one TCR beta chain and its context. This sample was taken from a study of T cells in Graves' hyperthyroidism and ophthalmopathy. Germline V gives CDR1 LGHNA, CDR2 YNFKEQ. CDR3 size: 17 residues. V lost 3 bases and J lost 4; bases outside the gene matches: 10. Regions amplified from RNA transcripts were the TCR beta CDR3 regions. HTBI primers were employed in a first-round RT-PCR of the TCR CDR3. TCRdb used MiXCR to reprocess the multiplex PCR reads, holding one entry per CDR3 protein. The profile shows around 300,000 distinct CDR3 sequences, around 15% of them singletons. This chain connects TRBV4-2 to TRBJ1-2; TRBD1 matches at 11 bases. The clonotype was recovered from a woman aged 50 to 60 with Graves' hyperthyroidism that later progressed to Graves' ophthalmopathy. The sample comprised blood. The CDR3 protein is CASSQGGQGATPYGYTF. CDR3 nucleotide sequence: TGTGCCAGCAGCCAGGGAGGACAGGGGGCGACCCCCTATGGCTACACCTTC.